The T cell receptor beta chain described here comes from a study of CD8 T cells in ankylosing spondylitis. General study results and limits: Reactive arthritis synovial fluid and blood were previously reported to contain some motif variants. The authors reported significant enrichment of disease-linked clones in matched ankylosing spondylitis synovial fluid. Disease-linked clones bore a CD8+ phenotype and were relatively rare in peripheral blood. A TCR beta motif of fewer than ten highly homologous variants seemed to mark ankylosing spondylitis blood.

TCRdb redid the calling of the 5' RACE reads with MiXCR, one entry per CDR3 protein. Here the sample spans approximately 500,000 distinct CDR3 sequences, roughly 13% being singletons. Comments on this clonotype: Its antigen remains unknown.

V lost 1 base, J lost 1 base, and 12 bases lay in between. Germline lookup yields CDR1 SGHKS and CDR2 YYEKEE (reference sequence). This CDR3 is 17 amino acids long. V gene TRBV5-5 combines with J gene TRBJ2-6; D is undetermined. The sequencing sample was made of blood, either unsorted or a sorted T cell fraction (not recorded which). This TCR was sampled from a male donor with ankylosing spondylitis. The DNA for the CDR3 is TGTGCCAGCAGCTTGTTCGGCAGACGTTCTGGGGCCAACGTCCTGACTTTC. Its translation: CASSLFGRRSGANVLTF.